This T cell receptor beta chain was recovered during a study of glioma-infiltrating T cells. V lost 6 bases, J lost 5 bases, and 27 bases lay in between. The CDR3 contains 18 residues. CDR1 is SNHLY and CDR2 is FYNNEI in the germline V gene. Notes on the study in general: Gliomas, especially low-grade, showed above-expected tissue-blood divergence; non-neoplastic patients showed below.

This clonotype was detected ten times or more. Its antigen is unknown. Using RNA template, CDR3s of TCR alpha and beta were amplified with iRepertoire arm-PCR. A single record per CDR3 protein comes from TCRdb applying MiXCR to the multiplex PCR reads. Of some 120,000 distinct CDR3 sequences in the sample, approximately 23% were seen once. The sequenced sample consisted of glioma tissue, nonneoplastic brain tissue, or PBMCs (not recorded which). This chain connects TRBV2 to TRBJ2-3; D could derive from TRBD1 or TRBD2 (5 bases each). The source is a human donor with low-grade glioma or glioblastoma, undergoing nonglioma brain surgery, or in good health (not recorded which). The CDR3 DNA reads as TGTGCCAGCAGCCACCCGGGGCGTTTCGGGGATCCGGGAGATACGCAGTATTTT. Its translation: CASSHPGRFGDPGDTQYF.